The present entry profiles one TCR beta chain with its context. Antigen specificity is unknown. This record comes from a study of cytomegalovirus exposure and HLA in healthy donors. Study-wide findings and caveats: Per a later analysis, under 20,000 TCR beta sequences showed association with HLA alleles at 0.05 false discovery rate.

Germline V gene data show CDR1 as GTSNPN and CDR2 as SVGIG (reference sequence). Trimming removed 4 bases from V and 7 bases from J; junction bases left unmatched: 7. The CDR3 loop spans 13 amino acids. This PCR relied on a set of 60 Vbeta primers and 13 Jbeta primers. Measured with immunoSEQ multiplex PCR; TCRdb has only the in-frame clones, and not every one. The data show about 190,000 clones, 81% seen once. Input material: PBMCs. The V and J genes are TRBV30 and TRBJ1-2; 9 nucleotides align to TRBD1. This receptor was identified in a man aged 45 to 65 in good health and CMV-seronegative. CDR3 loop: CAWKGDRAGGYTF. The CDR3 DNA reads as TGTGCCTGGAAGGGGGACAGGGCCGGTGGCTACACCTTC.